The clone carrying this TCR beta chain was detected only a few times. This specimen belongs to a study of cytomegalovirus exposure and HLA in healthy donors. The PCR used 60 Vbeta and 13 Jbeta primers. The table came from immunoSEQ multiplex PCR; TCRdb's copy has only in-frame clones and leaves some out. The sample has about 43,000 clones, around three quarters seen once. The ends lost 4 bases at V and 4 bases at J; junction bases unmatched: 7. There are 14 residues in the CDR3. CDR1 and CDR2 (germline): SGHRS, YFSETQ. This chain connects TRBV5-1 to TRBJ2-5; TRBD1 matches at 7 bases. The sample comprised PBMCs. The origin of this receptor is a man aged 30-40 years in good health and CMV-seronegative. CDR3 sequence: CASSPTDRRETQYF. CDR3 DNA sequence: TGCGCCAGCAGCCCCACGGACAGGCGAGAGACCCAGTACTTC.